This T cell receptor (beta chain) was identified during a study of identical twins. General observations from the study: The degree of excess twin sharing was weaker in beta out-of-frame sequences. Rather than following the same donors, the conclusions depended on cross-sectional statistical analysis.

One entry per CDR3 protein results from TCRdb running MiXCR on the 5' RACE reads. The sample contains about 810,000 distinct CDR3 sequences, roughly an eighth of which appear only once. The donors were all healthy and Caucasian. Comment on this clonotype: Its antigen is still unknown.

Germline trimming cut 1 base from V and 6 bases from J; bases unmatched to any gene: 11. The CDR3 is made up of 17 amino acids. Germline V gene data show CDR1 as LGHDT and CDR2 as YNNKEL (reference sequence). In addition, the sample was reused for a study of yellow fever vaccine responses in identical twins. That source notes: It has been reported that, in twins, the vaccine T cell response seemed partly convergent and partly personalized.

The receptor was isolated from a woman aged 18 to 35 in good health. The chain couples TRBV3-1 to TRBJ2-2, with TRBD2 identical over 7 bases. The sequencing input was PBMCs. In nucleotides, the CDR3 is TGTGCCAGCAGCCAAGGGGGACTACTCGAGGGATCCGGGGAGCTGTTTTTT. Residues: CASSQGGLLEGSGELFF.